What follows are 13 T cell receptor beta chains derived from one specimen sequenced in a study of CDR3 diversity in severe acne. TCRdb reprocessed the PCR reads via MiXCR and lists one record per CDR3 protein. This sample has some 90,000 distinct CDR3 sequences, with approximately 54% found just once. Material: blood. Source of these receptors: a male donor with severe acne vulgaris.

This clonotype came up once. The gene calls are TRBV29-1 and TRBJ1-2; 7 bases align to TRBD1. Germline V gives CDR1 SQVTM, CDR2 ANQGSEA. J was trimmed by 5 bases and V by 6 bases; bases with no gene match: 12. The CDR3 length is 14 residues. The CDR3 is CSVGPIDREYGYTF. The CDR3 region has the DNA TGCAGCGTCGGACCCATCGACAGGGAGTATGGCTACACCTTC.

This clonotype has ten or more counts. V usage is TRBV28 and J usage is TRBJ2-4; D may be TRBD1 or TRBD2 (5 bases each). The CDR3 sequence is 17 residues long. In germline, CDR1 is MDHEN, CDR2 SYDVKM. Trimming stripped 6 bases from V and 0 bases from J, with 18 bases between. The CDR3 reads CASSSRDPGLAKNIQYF. CDR3 DNA sequence: TGTGCCAGCAGCAGCCGGGACCCAGGTCTAGCCAAAAACATTCAGTACTTC.

This rearrangement joins TRBV19 to TRBJ2-3; 7 bases map to TRBD2. Germline assignment: CDR1 LNHDA and CDR2 SQIVND (reference sequence). V shed 5 bases and J 2 bases; nucleotides not matched to a gene: 10. The length of the CDR3 is 16 residues. CDR3 DNA sequence: TGTGCCAGTAGTCTTATCGGGGACTACCTCACAGATACGCAGTATTTT. Protein product: CASSLIGDYLTDTQYF.

This clonotype has ten or more counts. This chain joins TRBV12-3 or TRBV12-4 and TRBJ1-2; 11 bases align to TRBD1. V gave up 0 bases and J gave up 1 base; unmatched junction bases: 1. The CDR3 runs 16 residues. The chain's CDR3 is CASSLAGTGGNYGYTF. Here the CDR3 DNA reads TGTGCCAGCAGTTTAGCCGGGACAGGGGGTAACTATGGCTACACCTTC.

The J gene is TRBJ2-7, the V gene TRBV25-1; the D gene is possibly TRBD1 (6 bases). The CDR3 is 15 amino acids. Trimming removed 4 bases at V and 5 bases at J, with 18 bases between. CDR1 MGHDK and CDR2 SYGVNS come from the germline V gene. Here the CDR3 reads CASSASPGHGDEQYF. DNA for the CDR3: TGTGCCAGCAGTGCATCTCCGGGACATGGAGACGAGCAGTACTTC.

The gene calls are TRBV2 and TRBJ2-7; TRBD2 is a possible D gene (6 bases). In germline, CDR1 is SNHLY, CDR2 FYNNEI. The CDR3 loop spans 16 amino acids. Deletions cut 8 bases from V and 3 bases from J, with 23 bases between. CDR3 nucleotide sequence: TGTGCCAGCGCCTCCGGAACCCTAGCGACGTTCTACGAGCAGTACTTC. The encoded protein is CASASGTLATFYEQYF.

This clonotype came up once. The chain has TRBV9 and TRBJ2-2, with 7 bases lining up with TRBD2. Germline V CDR1 and CDR2: SGDLS, YYNGEE. Trimming at V came to 4 bases and at J to 4 bases, leaving 4 bases not matched to a gene. CDR3 length: 14 amino acids. CDR3 DNA: TGTGCCAGCAGCCCGGGACTACCCACCGGGGAGCTGTTTTTT. As protein: CASSPGLPTGELFF.

The V and J genes are TRBV5-1 and TRBJ2-7; possible D gene TRBD2, 8 bases. CDR1 is SGHRS, CDR2 YFSETQ, per germline. CDR3 length equals 16 residues. The V and J ends lost 4 bases and 6 bases respectively, with 23 bases between them. The CDR3 coding sequence is TGCGCCAGCAGCCGCCGACCGGGAGGGGGCGTGTTCGAGCAGTACTTC. Its protein product is CASSRRPGGGVFEQYF.

This rearrangement joins TRBV24-1 to TRBJ2-5, with D perhaps assigned TRBD1 or TRBD2 (5 bases each). V was pared by 0 bases and J by 5 bases, with 6 bases between. Per the germline V gene, CDR1 is KGHDR and CDR2 is SFDVKD. The CDR3 runs to 13 residues. CDR3 protein: CATSDLEGETQYF. In nucleotides, the CDR3 is TGTGCCACCAGTGATTTGGAGGGGGAGACCCAGTACTTC.

This chain uses TRBV24-1 with TRBJ2-5; 12 positions agree with TRBD2. With 2 bases clipped from V and 2 bases from J, the junction kept 2 bases outside the gene matches. Germline CDR1 reads KGHDR; CDR2 reads SFDVKD. The CDR3 covers 16 residues. The CDR3 spells CATSDSSGRAQETQYF. The DNA for the CDR3 is TGTGCCACCAGTGATTCTAGCGGGAGGGCACAAGAGACCCAGTACTTC.

The gene calls are TRBV4-2 and TRBJ2-2; the match to TRBD2 covers 9 bases. CDR3 length equals 15 residues. The ends lost 4 bases at V and 6 bases at J; junction bases unmatched: 6. Germline assignment: CDR1 LGHNA and CDR2 YNFKEQ. The CDR3 DNA reads as TGTGCCAGCAGCCTTAGCGGGAGTTACGCCGGGGAGCTGTTTTTT. Translated: CASSLSGSYAGELFF.

This chain uses TRBV28 with TRBJ2-5; D gene ambiguous. V was pared by 3 bases and J by 1 base, with 21 bases between. This CDR3 spans 18 amino acids. CDR1 is MDHEN, CDR2 SYDVKM, per germline. The CDR3 coding sequence is TGTGCCAGCAGTTTTGACAACAACGAGCAGTACTTCCAAGAGACCCAGTACTTC. This translates into CASSFDNNEQYFQETQYF.

This chain joins TRBV2 and TRBJ2-7; 7 bases line up with TRBD2. Trimming cost V 6 bases and J 3 bases; bases outside gene matches: 14. The germline gives CDR1 SNHLY, CDR2 FYNNEI. CDR3 length: 16 residues. CDR3 sequence: CASSQDGTGGLYEQYF. CDR3 coding DNA: TGTGCCAGCAGCCAAGATGGGACGGGGGGACTCTACGAGCAGTACTTC.